The clone carrying this TCR beta chain was picked up many times. TCRdb used MiXCR to reprocess the 5' RACE reads, holding one entry per CDR3 protein. The repertoire includes 100,000 or so distinct CDR3 sequences, about 5.6% of them detected once, and about 12% sits in the top ten. This record comes from a study of identical twins. Sequencing used memory T cells sorted from blood. This receptor was obtained from a woman aged 45-65 years in good health.

CDR3 bases: TGCAGTGCCTCCATTGCCGGGACAGGGGAGGCCAAAAACATTCAGTACTTC. Residues: CSASIAGTGEAKNIQYF. J is TRBJ2-4 and V is TRBV20-1; 10 bases fit TRBD1. CDR3 length: 17 amino acids. Germline-derived CDR1 and CDR2 are DFQATT and SNEGSKA (reference sequence). J was trimmed by 1 base and V by 6 bases; bases with no gene match: 12.